These 20 T cell receptor beta chains originate from one sample sequenced in a study of cytotoxic CD8 clonotypes in ibrutinib-treated CLL. Here immunoSEQ multiplex PCR was the method, and the copy in TCRdb shows in-frame clones only, minus some. The table has some 300,000 clones, roughly 80% seen once. The sample consisted of PBMCs, taken before ibrutinib treatment. Receptors were obtained from a human donor with chronic lymphocytic leukemia.

This chain links TRBV5-4 with TRBJ1-5, with 8 bases aligning to TRBD1. V lost 2 bases to trimming and J lost 2 bases; unmatched junction nucleotides: 9. CDR1 and CDR2 (germline): SGHNT, YYREEE (reference sequence). CDR3 length: 17 residues. The CDR3 protein is CASSFWTGSGGNQPQHF. The CDR3 DNA follows: TGTGCCAGCAGCTTCTGGACAGGGTCTGGGGGCAATCAGCCCCAGCATTTT.

V is TRBV7-8 and J is TRBJ2-4; no firm D call. V lost 2 bases to trimming and J lost 13 bases, with 15 bases between them. There are 13 residues in the CDR3. CDR1 SGHVS and CDR2 FQNEAQ come from the germline V gene. CDR3 nucleotide sequence: TGTGCCAGCAGCTTACAAGAGGAAGACTCACAGTACTTC. The encoded protein is CASSLQEEDSQYF. Supplemented by reference TRBV7-8 and TRBJ2-4, the full variable domain reads GAGVSQSPRYKVAKRGQDVALRCDPISGHVSLFWYQQALGQGPEFLTYFQNEAQLDKSGLPSDRFFAERPEGSVSTLKIQRTQQEDSAVYLCASSLQEEDSQYFGAGTRLSVL.

This clone was picked up one time. This chain links TRBV11-3 with TRBJ2-5; no definite D call. The CDR3 spans 15 residues. V lost 1 base and J 0 bases, leaving 9 bases between the germline ends. Germline values: CDR1 SGHNT, CDR2 YENEEA. The CDR3 sequence is CASSLGGTDQETQYF. The CDR3 DNA reads as TGTGCCAGCAGCTTAGGCGGAACTGACCAAGAGACCCAGTACTTC.

The gene calls are TRBV7-2 and TRBJ1-2; no firm D call. Germline V gene sequence: CDR1 SGHTA, CDR2 FQGNSA. The V gene lost 1 base and the J gene lost 1 base, with 4 bases spanning the gap. CDR3 size: 13 residues. CDR3 sequence reads: CASSLGGNYGYTF. DNA for the CDR3: TGTGCCAGCAGCTTAGGGGGTAACTATGGCTACACCTTC. Combining the CDR3 with reference TRBV7-2 and TRBJ1-2 gives the whole variable domain GAGVSQSPSNKVTEKGKDVELRCDPISGHTALYWYRQSLGQGLEFLIYFQGNSAPDKSGLPSDRFSAERTGGSVSTLTIQRTQQEDSAVYLCASSLGGNYGYTFGSGTRLTVV.

This clone was recorded only once. The genes are TRBV9 and TRBJ2-1, with 8 bases identical to TRBD2. J was trimmed by 2 bases and V by 0 bases; bases with no gene match: 7. The germline V gene has CDR1 SGDLS and CDR2 YYNGEE. The CDR3 is made up of 17 amino acids. The CDR3, as DNA: TGTGCCAGCAGCGTAGCTTCTGGCGGGAGGACCTACAATGAGCAGTTCTTC. As protein: CASSVASGGRTYNEQFF.

This clone was seen once. The chain links TRBV27 to TRBJ1-2; the D is unclear. V lost 0 bases, J lost 7 bases, and 12 bases lay in between. The CDR3 sequence is 14 residues long. Germline-derived CDR1 and CDR2 are MNHEY and SMNVEV (reference sequence). The CDR3 region is CASSLSGYSAGYTF. In nucleotides, the CDR3 is TGTGCCAGCAGTTTATCGGGCTATTCGGCTGGCTACACCTTC.

The chain recombines TRBV5-1 with TRBJ1-1, with 7 bases that match TRBD1. The CDR3 totals 14 residues. Germline V gene sequence: CDR1 SGHRS, CDR2 YFSETQ. After removal of 4 bases from V and 2 bases from J, the junction contained 5 bases not matched to a gene. CDR3 in DNA: TGCGCCAGCAGCCCGGGGGACAGTAACACTGAAGCTTTCTTT. This codes for CASSPGDSNTEAFF.

The chain carries TRBV9 and TRBJ2-6; the match to TRBD1 covers 9 bases. Trimming took 3 bases from V and 1 from J; bases not matched to a gene: 11. Germline V lookup: CDR1 SGDLS, CDR2 YYNGEE. This CDR3 contains 19 residues. CDR3 sequence: CASSASIHRGPSGANVLTF. The CDR3 DNA reads as TGTGCCAGCAGCGCATCGATTCACAGGGGGCCTTCTGGGGCCAACGTCCTGACTTTC.

The gene calls are TRBV28 and TRBJ2-7; D may be TRBD1 (5 bases). The V gene lost 8 bases and the J gene lost 3 bases, with 17 bases spanning the gap. Germline CDR1 reads MDHEN; CDR2 reads SYDVKM. The CDR3 totals 14 residues. CDR3 sequence reads: CASFPGRQGYEQYF. CDR3 sequence (DNA): TGTGCCAGCTTCCCGGGCCGTCAGGGCTACGAGCAGTACTTC.

This clone has more than one count but fewer than ten. The chain links TRBV5-1 to TRBJ2-1, with TRBD1 identical over 8 bases. Unmatched junction bases numbered 4, after V lost 2 bases and J lost 9 bases. CDR1 is SGHRS, CDR2 YFSETQ, per germline. The CDR3 sequence is 13 residues long. The CDR3 region is CASSLGQGGEQFF. The CDR3 nucleotides are TGCGCCAGCAGCTTAGGACAGGGTGGTGAGCAGTTCTTC.

The rearrangement joins TRBV6-1 to TRBJ1-2, with 7 bases lining up with TRBD1. Unmatched junction bases numbered 9, after V lost 6 bases and J lost 5 bases. CDR3 length: 14 residues. In germline, CDR1 is MNHNS, CDR2 SASEGT. The CDR3 bases are TGTGCCAGCAGCCCAACGACAGGGCTTTATGGCTACACCTTC. It yields the protein CASSPTTGLYGYTF.

The chain uses TRBV6-6 and TRBJ2-7; tentatively, D is TRBD2 (5 bases). Trimming shortened V by 7 bases and J by 0 bases, and 16 bases separated the two germline ends. Germline CDR1 MNHNY, CDR2 SVGAGI (reference sequence). The CDR3 has 15 residues. The CDR3 sequence: CASTNSAGDSYEQYF. The CDR3 DNA follows: TGTGCCAGCACCAACTCGGCGGGTGACTCCTACGAGCAGTACTTC.

CDR3 nucleotides: TGCGCCAGCAGCGGAACAGGGGATGGCACTGAAGCTTTCTTT. This codes for CASSGTGDGTEAFF. The chain links TRBV5-1 to TRBJ1-1, with TRBD1 matching over 7 bases. The germline V gene has CDR1 SGHRS and CDR2 YFSETQ. This CDR3 has 14 amino acids. V lost 4 bases and J lost 4; bases outside the gene matches: 7.

The CDR3 coding sequence is TGCAGCGTCGACGGTGGGCCTACCTATGGCTACACCTTC. Translating gives CSVDGGPTYGYTF. This sequence joins TRBV29-1 and TRBJ1-2; D unclear. CDR1 and CDR2 (germline): SQVTM, ANQGSEA. The CDR3 spans 13 residues. Trimming pared 6 bases from V and 4 bases from J, leaving 15 bases between.

The rearrangement joins TRBV4-2 to TRBJ1-5; the D is unclear. Germline CDR1 reads LGHNA; CDR2 reads YNFKEQ. The CDR3 spans 15 residues. V was pared by 0 bases and J by 5 bases, with 11 bases between. The CDR3, as DNA: TGTGCCAGCAGCCAAGATTTTGGCAGGTATCAGCCCCAGCATTTT. Translating it yields CASSQDFGRYQPQHF.

The V call is TRBV6-5, the J call TRBJ1-5; the D is unclear. The CDR3 consists of 15 residues. Germline V gene lookup returns CDR1 MNHEY and CDR2 SVGAGI. V was trimmed by 0 bases and J by 0 bases, leaving 6 bases between them. The CDR3 bases are TGTGCCAGCAGTTACTCCCAATATAGCAATCAGCCCCAGCATTTT. It translates to CASSYSQYSNQPQHF.

CDR3 sequence reads: CASSRPWTGRGANVLTF. CDR3 nucleotides: TGCGCCAGCAGCCGACCCTGGACAGGGCGAGGGGCCAACGTCCTGACTTTC. The genes are TRBV5-1 and TRBJ2-6; 8 bases are shared with TRBD1. The V and J ends lost 4 bases and 4 bases, in that order; junction bases with no gene match: 10. Germline-derived CDR1 and CDR2 are SGHRS and YFSETQ. The length of the CDR3 is 17 residues.

This clone was counted between two and nine times. V and J are TRBV10-3 and TRBJ2-7; 9 bases agree with TRBD1. The CDR3 loop spans 13 amino acids. Germline lookup yields CDR1 ENHRY and CDR2 SYGVKD. J was trimmed by 2 bases and V by 5 bases; bases with no gene match: 1. The CDR3 sequence: CAISRTGAYEQYF. The CDR3 nucleotides are TGTGCCATCAGTAGGACAGGGGCCTACGAGCAGTACTTC.

This chain connects TRBV4-3 to TRBJ2-7; D gene ambiguous. CDR1 and CDR2 (germline): LGHNA, YSLEER. The V gene lost 0 bases and the J gene lost 2 bases, with 11 bases spanning the gap. This CDR3 spans 15 amino acids. CDR3 nucleotides: TGCGCCAGCAGCCAAGACCGACGGGCCACCTACGAGCAGTACTTC. It yields the protein CASSQDRRATYEQYF.

This clone was picked up a small number of times. J is TRBJ2-2 and V is TRBV10-3; D gene uncertain. Germline assignment: CDR1 ENHRY and CDR2 SYGVKD. V shed 0 bases and J shed 6 bases, with 8 bases lying between them. The CDR3 is made up of 14 amino acids. CDR3 sequence reads: CAISESGRAGELFF. CDR3 in DNA: TGTGCCATCAGTGAGTCTGGAAGGGCCGGGGAGCTGTTTTTT.